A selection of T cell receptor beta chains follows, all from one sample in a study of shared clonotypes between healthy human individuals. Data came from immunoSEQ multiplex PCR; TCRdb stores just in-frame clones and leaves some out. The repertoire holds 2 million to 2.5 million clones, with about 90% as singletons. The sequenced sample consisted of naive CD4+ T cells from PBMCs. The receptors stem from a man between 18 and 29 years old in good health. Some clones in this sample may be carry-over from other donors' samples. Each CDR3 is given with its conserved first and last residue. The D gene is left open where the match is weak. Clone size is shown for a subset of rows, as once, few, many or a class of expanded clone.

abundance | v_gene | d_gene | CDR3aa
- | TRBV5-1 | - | CASRDRGSGANVLTF
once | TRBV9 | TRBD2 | CASSVFDAIAGRETQYF
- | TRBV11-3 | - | CASSLTTWGSSGNTIYF
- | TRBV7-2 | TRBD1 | CASRYTGTGGIEQYF
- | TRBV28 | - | CASSYGRRDEQYF
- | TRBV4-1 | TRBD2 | CASSHPAGSTDTQYF
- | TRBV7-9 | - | CASSLDGGGAAFF
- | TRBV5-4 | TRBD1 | CASSPDRVSRSANTEAFF
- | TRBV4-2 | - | CASSHDRQQVVDF
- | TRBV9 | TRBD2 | CASSVDLLAGVRGDTQYF
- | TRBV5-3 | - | CARSSNTWTEDSNQPQHF
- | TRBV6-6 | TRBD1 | CASRPGGPYEQYF
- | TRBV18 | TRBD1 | CASSRAQGRGGTEAFF
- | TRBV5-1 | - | CASSFGLPYNEQFF
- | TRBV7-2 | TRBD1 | CASSWVGTGSYNEQFF
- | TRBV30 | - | CAWTHGGPNSYEQYF
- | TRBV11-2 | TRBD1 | CASSFLRTGHYEQYF
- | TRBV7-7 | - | CASSATMDQPQHF
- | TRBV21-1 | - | CASSKGARPTYEQYF
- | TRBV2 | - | CASRTTDTQYF
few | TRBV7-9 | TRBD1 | CASSRLEGQAGYTF
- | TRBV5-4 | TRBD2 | CASSFGLAEETQYF
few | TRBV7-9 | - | CASSLIQGGNTIYF
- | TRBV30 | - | CAWSVGYRTVNEQFF
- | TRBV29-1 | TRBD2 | CSVAGGFSYNEQFF
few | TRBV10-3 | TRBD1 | CAIKGTGDTEAFF
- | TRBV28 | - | CASSLYAVSTDTQYF
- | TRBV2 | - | CASSELTLNTGELFF
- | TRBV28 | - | CASSVGGSSYNEQFF
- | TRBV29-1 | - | CSVFYRLGGSSYNEQFF
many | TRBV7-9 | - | CASSLADTQYF
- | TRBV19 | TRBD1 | CASRTRTWDRGLSEAFF
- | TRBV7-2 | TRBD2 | CASSTPGLNYEQYF
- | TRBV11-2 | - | CASSSPSRTGELFF
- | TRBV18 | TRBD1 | CASSLGATGMGYEQYF
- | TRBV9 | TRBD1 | CASTTGGANTGELFF
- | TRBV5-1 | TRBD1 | CASSLDGQGRSAFF
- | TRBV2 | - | CASSDGVSRYKQYF
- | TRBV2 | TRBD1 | CASTGQGSEKLFF
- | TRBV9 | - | CASSVVGGGETQYF
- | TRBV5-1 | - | CASSWGWDVNYGETQYF
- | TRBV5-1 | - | CASSVGDGGTYGYTF
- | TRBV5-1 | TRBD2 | CASSGQTSGSTDTQYF
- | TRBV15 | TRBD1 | CATSYTGANYGYTF
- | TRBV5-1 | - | CASSLGSLDSNQPQHF
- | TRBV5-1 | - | CASSSFLGRRDEQFF
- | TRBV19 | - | CASKPRLQSHQETQYF
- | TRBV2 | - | CASRARTAGNTIYF
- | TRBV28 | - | CASSTYGLATNEKLFF
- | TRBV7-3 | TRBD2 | CASSIPRGRVAQYF
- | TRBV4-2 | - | CASSRDSGNTIYF
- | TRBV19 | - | CASNRDWDTEAFF
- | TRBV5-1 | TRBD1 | CASSLEVGTGVYNEQFF
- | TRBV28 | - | CASSSASGVTEAFF
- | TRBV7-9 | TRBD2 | CASSLKVGLAVQETQYF